This passage covers 29 T cell receptor beta chains from one sample sequenced in a study of regulatory T cells in long-lasting Graves disease. The authors built TCR beta libraries using iRepertoire HTBI primers and Arm-PCR of CDR3 regions. TCRdb recomputed calls from the multiplex PCR reads with MiXCR, one row per CDR3 protein. This table holds roughly 410,000 distinct CDR3 sequences, 15% found once. Time point of the sample: newly diagnosed GD, antithyroid drugs for less than 3 months. TCR sequences were obtained from RNA taken from PBMCs. These data also featured in a second study, about T cells in Graves' hyperthyroidism and ophthalmopathy.

The sequenced sample was peripheral blood mononuclear cells (PBMCs), obtained at new diagnosis, from a patient treated with antithyroid drugs. These receptors were obtained from a woman aged 40-49 years with Graves disease.

The chain couples TRBV3-1 to TRBJ1-6, with 8 bases aligning to TRBD1. Germline loops: CDR1 LGHDT, CDR2 YNNKEL (reference sequence). Unmatched junction bases numbered 4, after V lost 3 bases and J lost 3 bases. The CDR3 loop spans 16 amino acids. CDR3 DNA: TGTGCCAGCAGCCACACAGGGGGTGTCTATAATTCACCCCTCCACTTT. Protein sequence: CASSHTGGVYNSPLHF.

The table lists this clonotype with many counts. The V gene is TRBV10-3, the J gene TRBJ2-1, with D possibly matching TRBD2 (5 bases). The germline CDR1 and CDR2 sequences are ENHRY and SYGVKD. V was clipped by 8 bases and J by 7 bases, with 6 bases between them. The CDR3 loop spans 10 amino acids. For the CDR3, the DNA is TGTGCCATCGGAGGAAATGAGCAGTTCTTC. This translates into CAIGGNEQFF.

V and J are TRBV4-1 and TRBJ2-1; no clear D gene. The germline CDR1 and CDR2 sequences are MGHRA and YSYEKL. The CDR3 runs to 13 residues. V was clipped by 1 base and J by 8 bases, with 9 bases between them. CDR3 region: CASSQAPPHEQFF. In nucleotides, the CDR3 is TGCGCCAGCAGCCAAGCCCCCCCACATGAGCAGTTCTTC.

This clonotype was observed many times. The chain has TRBV7-2 and TRBJ2-2, with 12 positions matching TRBD1. The germline V gene has CDR1 SGHTA and CDR2 FQGNSA. This CDR3 spans 20 amino acids. Trimming removed 0 bases from V and 4 bases from J; junction bases left unmatched: 12. The CDR3: CASSLAESRDRGRFTGELFF. CDR3 DNA: TGTGCCAGCAGCTTAGCGGAGTCCCGGGACAGGGGGCGCTTCACCGGGGAGCTGTTTTTT. The full variable domain, rest sourced from reference TRBV7-2 and TRBJ2-2, is GAGVSQSPSNKVTEKGKDVELRCDPISGHTALYWYRQSLGQGLEFLIYFQGNSAPDKSGLPSDRFSAERTGGSVSTLTIQRTQQEDSAVYLCASSLAESRDRGRFTGELFFGEGSRLTVL.

This clonotype was picked up many times. The chain is built from TRBV6-2 or TRBV6-3 and TRBJ2-7; tentative D call: TRBD1 (5 bases). CDR1 is MNHEY and CDR2 is SVGEGT in the germline V gene. V lost 6 bases, J lost 7 bases, and 13 bases lay in between. CDR3 length equals 12 residues. CDR3 DNA sequence: TGTGCCAGCAGCACCAGGGTTGGAGAGCAGTACTTC. It yields the protein CASSTRVGEQYF.

The V and J genes are TRBV7-2 and TRBJ2-7; 10 bases are shared with TRBD1. The V and J ends lost 2 bases and 5 bases, in that order; junction bases with no gene match: 9. The CDR3 extends over 16 amino acids. Germline loops: CDR1 SGHTA, CDR2 FQGNSA. The CDR3 sequence is CASSLPPGTGANEQYF. As DNA, the CDR3 is TGTGCCAGCAGCTTACCCCCCGGGACAGGGGCTAACGAGCAGTACTTC.

CDR3 sequence: CASSLGGTEATNTGELFF. The CDR3, as DNA: TGTGCCAGCAGCTTAGGAGGGACAGAGGCTACGAACACCGGGGAGCTGTTTTTT. This chain links TRBV11-2 with TRBJ2-2, with 7 bases matching TRBD1. V was clipped by 1 base and J by 0 bases; unmatched bases: 8. Germline lookup yields CDR1 SGHAT and CDR2 FQNNGV. The CDR3 runs to 18 residues.

The chain links TRBV20-1 to TRBJ1-5; 7 bases line up with TRBD1. After removal of 5 bases from V and 6 bases from J, the junction contained 7 bases not matched to a gene. The CDR3 runs to 13 residues. Germline V CDR1 and CDR2: DFQATT, SNEGSKA (reference sequence). The CDR3 region is CSARQGGSQPQHF. The CDR3 DNA reads as TGCAGTGCTCGACAGGGTGGGAGTCAGCCCCAGCATTTT.

As regards this clonotype: Being one base from a much bigger clone, this may be a read error. The chain joins TRBV5-5 to TRBJ2-1; 13 nucleotides match TRBD2. The CDR3 has 16 amino acids. Germline V gene lookup returns CDR1 SGHKS and CDR2 YYEKEE (reference sequence). V dropped 7 bases and J dropped 9; count of bases not matched to a gene: 13. The CDR3 is CASGSRLAGGDSEQFF. As DNA, the CDR3 is TGTGCCAGCGGCTCCCGACTAGCGGGAGGAGATTCTGAGCAGTTCTTC.

This clonotype was picked up many times. The V gene is TRBV28, the J gene TRBJ2-7; D gene unclear. Trimming took off 6 bases at V and 5 bases at J, with 8 bases between the two ends. There are 11 residues in the CDR3. Germline loops: CDR1 MDHEN, CDR2 SYDVKM. CDR3 sequence: CASRSSNEQYF. The CDR3 nucleotides read TGTGCCAGCAGATCTAGTAACGAGCAGTACTTC.

About this clonotype: Being one base from a much bigger clone, this may be a read error. The CDR3 does not end in the conserved phenylalanine or tryptophan, so this is likely a read error. The chain employs TRBV5-8 and TRBJ1-2; TRBD1 is a possible D gene (5 bases). Trimming cost V 4 bases and J 2 bases, with 15 bases left between them. The CDR3 length is 15 residues. Germline values: CDR1 SGHTS, CDR2 YDEGEE. As DNA, the CDR3 is TGTGCCAGCAGCCGCGGGGCCCTACCCAACTATGGCTACACCCTC. It codes for CASSRGALPNYGYTL.

There are many counts of this clonotype. The chain uses TRBV7-9 and TRBJ2-7, with D perhaps TRBD2 (5 bases). The V gene's germline CDR1 is SEHNR and CDR2 FQNEAQ (reference sequence). V gave up 7 bases and J gave up 0 bases, with 13 bases separating them. CDR3 size: 14 residues. The CDR3 DNA follows: TGTGCCAGCAATGAGGGATCTAGCTCCTACGAGCAGTACTTC. Translating gives CASNEGSSSYEQYF. Drawing the rest from reference TRBV7-9 and TRBJ2-7, the complete variable domain is DTGVSQNPRHKITKRGQNVTFRCDPISEHNRLYWYRQTLGQGPEFLTYFQNEAQLEKSRLLSDRFSAERPKGSFSTLEIQRTEQGDSAMYLCASNEGSSSYEQYFGPGTRLTVT.

Comment on this clonotype: A much bigger clone sits one base away, suggesting this may be a read error. The final CDR3 position lacks the conserved phenylalanine or tryptophan, pointing to a likely read error. V is TRBV7-2 and J is TRBJ1-1; no definite D call. The ends were cut back, 1 base at V and 3 bases at J, with 6 bases in the middle. Germline loops: CDR1 SGHTA, CDR2 FQGNSA. The CDR3 spans 13 residues. In DNA, the CDR3 is TGTGCCAGCAGCTTAGAAAGGGACACTGAAGCTTTCGTT. Its translation: CASSLERDTEAFV.

This clonotype was seen a handful of times. A far larger clone lies a single base away; this is likely a read error. J is TRBJ2-3 and V is TRBV7-3; the D gene could be TRBD1 or TRBD2 (5 bases each). Germline V gene data show CDR1 as SGHTA and CDR2 as FQGTGA. The CDR3 consists of 13 residues. As DNA, the CDR3 is TGTGCCAGCAGCCCTCCTAGCACAGGTACGCAGTATTTT. Translating it yields CASSPPSTGTQYF.

The table lists this clonotype with many counts. The chain has TRBV28 and TRBJ2-7; possibly TRBD1 for D (5 bases). CDR3 length: 15 residues. Trimming pared 3 bases from V and 4 bases from J, leaving 16 bases between. CDR1 is MDHEN, CDR2 SYDVKM, per germline. CDR3 sequence reads: CASSFTRVGVYEQYF. The CDR3 nucleotides read TGTGCCAGCAGTTTCACCAGGGTAGGGGTATACGAGCAGTACTTC.

This clonotype has a count of ten or more. The chain employs TRBV12-3 or TRBV12-4 and TRBJ1-4; D remains unclear. V lost 1 base and J lost 4, with 10 bases in between. This CDR3 contains 15 residues. As DNA, the CDR3 is TGTGCCAGCAGTTTAGGCTGGAGACGTAATGAAAAACTGTTTTTT. It yields the protein CASSLGWRRNEKLFF.

In this sample, this clonotype turned up many times. V gene TRBV19 combines with J gene TRBJ2-7, with 8 bases identical to TRBD1. CDR3 size: 13 residues. Germline V gene sequence: CDR1 LNHDA, CDR2 SQIVND (reference sequence). The ends lost 10 bases at V and 6 bases at J; junction bases unmatched: 11. The CDR3 spells CATLAGTGIEQYF. The CDR3 nucleotides are TGTGCCACCCTTGCCGGGACAGGTATCGAGCAGTACTTC.

The rearrangement uses TRBV7-2 and TRBJ2-7; D tentatively reads TRBD1 or TRBD2 (6 bases each). Trimming stripped 5 bases from V and 4 bases from J, with 24 bases between. There are 17 residues in the CDR3. Germline assignment: CDR1 SGHTA and CDR2 FQGNSA. In DNA form, the CDR3 reads TGTGCCAGCAGCCAAACCCGTTTGAGGGGGAGCGGGTACGAGCAGTACTTC. It is translated as CASSQTRLRGSGYEQYF.

This chain links TRBV12-5 with TRBJ2-1; D ambiguous. V gave up 5 bases and J gave up 2 bases, with 13 bases separating them. Germline V gene sequence: CDR1 LGHNT, CDR2 FRNRAP. The CDR3 has 15 residues. Here the CDR3 reads CASGPDQYPYNEQFF. The CDR3 coding sequence is TGTGCTAGTGGTCCCGACCAATACCCCTACAATGAGCAGTTCTTC. Based on the CDR3 plus reference TRBV12-5 and TRBJ2-1, the full variable domain is DARVTQTPRHKVTEMGQEVTMRCQPILGHNTVFWYRQTMMQGLELLAYFRNRAPLDDSGMPKDRFSAEMPDATLATLKIQPSEPRDSAVYFCASGPDQYPYNEQFFGPGTRLTVL.

This clonotype was observed a handful of times. The chain couples TRBV6-1 to TRBJ2-7, with D perhaps TRBD1 (6 bases). Trimming took 8 bases from V and 4 from J, leaving 15 bases between them. The CDR3 has 13 amino acids. Germline CDR1 reads MNHNS; CDR2 reads SASEGT. CDR3 coding DNA: TGTGCCAGCCGACAGGCCCTTGAATACGAGCAGTACTTC. Its protein is CASRQALEYEQYF.

The V call is TRBV7-3, the J call TRBJ2-6; 11 bases are a match to TRBD2. The CDR3 contains 18 residues. Trimming cost V 5 bases and J 3 bases; bases outside gene matches: 9. CDR1 and CDR2 from the germline V gene are SGHTA and FQGTGA. The chain's CDR3 is CASSPGPLAGVGANVLTF. In DNA form, the CDR3 reads TGTGCCAGCAGCCCCGGTCCACTAGCGGGAGTTGGGGCCAACGTCCTGACTTTC.

This clonotype has more than one count but fewer than ten. The chain links TRBV7-3 to TRBJ2-1, with 9 bases fitting TRBD2. V lost 2 bases, J lost 5 bases, and 4 bases stayed unmatched. The length of the CDR3 is 15 residues. Germline loops: CDR1 SGHTA, CDR2 FQGTGA. The CDR3 coding sequence is TGTGCCAGCAGCTTAGCGGGAGGGTGGGACAATGAGCAGTTCTTC. Translating it yields CASSLAGGWDNEQFF.

The rearrangement links TRBV11-2 to TRBJ2-5; D not certain. Trimming shortened V by 0 bases and J by 5 bases, and 16 bases separated the two germline ends. The CDR3 has 16 amino acids. Germline lookup yields CDR1 SGHAT and CDR2 FQNNGV. The CDR3 DNA is TGTGCCAGCAGCTTAGATGGTCTCTCTTGGGCGGAGACCCAGTACTTC. Its translation is CASSLDGLSWAETQYF.

The J gene is TRBJ2-7, the V gene TRBV9, with a possible D match to TRBD2 (5 bases). CDR1 is SGDLS, CDR2 YYNGEE, per germline. The CDR3 length is 15 residues. Trimming took 0 bases from V and 2 from J, leaving 12 bases between them. The CDR3 DNA follows: TGTGCCAGCAGCGTAGCTCCTAGCAGTACCTACGAGCAGTACTTC. Residues: CASSVAPSSTYEQYF.

This chain links TRBV29-1 with TRBJ1-2; D remains unclear. Germline V gives CDR1 SQVTM, CDR2 ANQGSEA. Trimming shortened V by 5 bases and J by 8 bases, and 15 bases separated the two germline ends. This CDR3 spans 12 amino acids. DNA for the CDR3: TGCAGCGTTTTAATGGTGGACGGAGGCTACACCTTC. It codes for CSVLMVDGGYTF.

This clonotype was detected many times. The J gene is TRBJ2-7, the V gene TRBV18, with TRBD2 matching 8 bases. The CDR3 totals 15 residues. V was pared by 5 bases and J by 4 bases, with 10 bases of the junction left unmatched. Germline V lookup: CDR1 KGHSH, CDR2 LQKENI. The CDR3 DNA sequence: TGTGCCAGCTCATCCGGACTAGCTCGCAATTACGAGCAGTACTTC. It translates to CASSSGLARNYEQYF.

This clonotype was seen ten or more times. The chain links TRBV5-6 to TRBJ2-1, with 14 bases fitting TRBD2. This CDR3 region has 15 residues. After removal of 5 bases from V and 7 bases from J, the junction contained 5 bases not matched to a gene. From germline, CDR1 is SGHDT and CDR2 YYEEEE. The CDR3 here is CASRRGTSGSNEQFF. The CDR3 DNA follows: TGTGCCAGCAGAAGGGGGACTAGCGGGAGTAATGAGCAGTTCTTC. The variable domain in full, with the rest retrieved from reference TRBV5-6 and TRBJ2-1, is DAGVTQSPTHLIKTRGQQVTLRCSPKSGHDTVSWYQQALGQGPQFIFQYYEEEERQRGNFPDRFSGHQFPNYSSELNVNALLLGDSALYLCASRRGTSGSNEQFFGPGTRLTVL.

This clonotype was seen repeatedly, ten times or more. The rearrangement joins TRBV18 to TRBJ2-3; maybe TRBD2 (6 bases). V shed 6 bases and J shed 3 bases, with 10 bases lying between them. In germline, CDR1 is KGHSH, CDR2 LQKENI. The CDR3 totals 13 residues. The CDR3, as DNA: TGTGCCAGCTCTCTAGCGACGACAGATACGCAGTATTTT. It yields the protein CASSLATTDTQYF.

The chain recombines TRBV18 with TRBJ2-3; 7 nucleotides line up with TRBD2. Losses at the gene ends were 1 base for V and 0 bases for J; bases not matched to a gene: 7. The CDR3 sequence is 17 residues long. Germline CDR1 and CDR2: KGHSH and LQKENI. The CDR3 DNA reads TGTGCCAGCTCACCACGTTCGGGGGGAAGTAGCACAGATACGCAGTATTTT. Residues: CASSPRSGGSSTDTQYF. The full variable domain, completed using reference TRBV18 and TRBJ2-3, is NAGVMQNPRHLVRRRGQEARLRCSPMKGHSHVYWYRQLPEEGLKFMVYLQKENIIDESGMPKERFSAEFPKEGPSILRIQQVVRGDSAAYFCASSPRSGGSSTDTQYFGPGTRLTVL.